Detailed here is one T cell receptor beta chain. The germline gives CDR1 SQVTM, CDR2 ANQGSEA. This CDR3 comprises 13 residues. Unmatched junction bases numbered 5, after V lost 8 bases and J lost 4 bases. These data originate in a study of CD8+CD57+ T cells in acquired aplastic anemia. In the study overall: Sorted CD4+ plus CD8+ cells gave DNA averaging 3.2 ug. CD4+ reads averaged roughly 9.8 million in healthy donors.

The use of genomic DNA as template underpinned the TCR beta VDJ and CDR3 profiling. TCRdb re-derived calls from the reads in MiXCR, one entry per CDR3 protein. The table records 150,000 to 200,000 distinct CDR3 sequences, around 45% of them present only once. The V and J genes are TRBV29-1 and TRBJ2-1; 10 nucleotides match TRBD2. The TCR sequence derives from a human donor in good health. Sample: sorted CD4+, CD8+, or CD8+CD57+ T cells (not recorded which) from PBMCs. This CDR3 reads CSTERGGYNEQFF. DNA of the CDR3: TGCAGCACCGAGCGGGGGGGTTACAATGAGCAGTTCTTC.